This T cell receptor (beta chain) was sequenced for a study of blood T cells in healthy people across ages. The sample providers were healthy Caucasian people from Russia, aged about 6 to 100. Each donor had around 11 milliliters of peripheral blood drawn. Note on this clonotype: Its antigen remains unknown.

Trimming cost V 6 bases and J 0 bases, with 25 bases left between them. Germline V gene lookup returns CDR1 SEHNR and CDR2 FQNEAQ (reference sequence). The CDR3 length is 19 residues. Primers used in a second PCR of roughly 7 to 12 cycles were a sample-barcoded 5' primer and a J-beta primer mix. TCRdb analysed the 5' RACE reads with MiXCR anew, one entry per CDR3 protein. The repertoire holds roughly 1.5 million distinct CDR3 sequences, with about 45% as singletons. Study observations and caveats: TCR beta diversity correlated strongly with naive T cell percentage.

The sample comprised blood. This TCR was sampled from a woman younger than 35 in good health. The chain is built from TRBV7-9 and TRBJ2-3; perhaps TRBD2 as D (7 bases). CDR3 bases: TGTGCCAGCAGGTCCTGGGTATCGGGGGGCACTACTAGCACAGATACGCAGTATTTT. Its protein product is CASRSWVSGGTTSTDTQYF. Variable domain in full (rest from reference TRBV7-9 and TRBJ2-3): DTGVSQNPRHKITKRGQNVTFRCDPISEHNRLYWYRQTLGQGPEFLTYFQNEAQLEKSRLLSDRFSAERPKGSFSTLEIQRTEQGDSAMYLCASRSWVSGGTTSTDTQYFGPGTRLTVL.